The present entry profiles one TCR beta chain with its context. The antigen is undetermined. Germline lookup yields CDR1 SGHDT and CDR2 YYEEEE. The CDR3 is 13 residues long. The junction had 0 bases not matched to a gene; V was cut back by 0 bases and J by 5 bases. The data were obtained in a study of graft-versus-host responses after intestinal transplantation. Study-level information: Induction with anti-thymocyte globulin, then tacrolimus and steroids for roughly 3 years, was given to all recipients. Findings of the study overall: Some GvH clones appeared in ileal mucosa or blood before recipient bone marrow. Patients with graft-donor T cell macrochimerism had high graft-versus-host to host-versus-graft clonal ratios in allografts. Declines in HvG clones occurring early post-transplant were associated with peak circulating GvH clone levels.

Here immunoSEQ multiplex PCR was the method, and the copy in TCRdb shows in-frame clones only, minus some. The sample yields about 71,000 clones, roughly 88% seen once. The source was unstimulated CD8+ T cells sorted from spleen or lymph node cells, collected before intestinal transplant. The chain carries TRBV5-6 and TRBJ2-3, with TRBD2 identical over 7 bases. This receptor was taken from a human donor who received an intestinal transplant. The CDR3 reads CASSLAGGDTQYF. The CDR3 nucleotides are TGTGCCAGCAGCTTGGCGGGGGGAGATACGCAGTATTTT.